One sample yielded the 18 T cell receptor beta chains listed below, sequenced in a study of cytomegalovirus exposure and HLA in healthy donors. 60 Vbeta and 13 Jbeta primers were used in PCR. The assay was immunoSEQ multiplex PCR, and TCRdb's table has in-frame clones only and misses some. The table records tens of thousands of clones, roughly three quarters of them present only once. The sequencing input was PBMCs. Receptor source: a young man in good health and CMV-seronegative.

The chain is built from TRBV28 and TRBJ2-2, with 9 bases fitting TRBD1. Germline V lookup: CDR1 MDHEN, CDR2 SYDVKM. The CDR3 sequence is 18 residues long. With V trimmed by 4 bases and J by 2 bases, 11 bases remained unmatched. CDR3 amino acids: CASSSNPGQGINTGELFF. The CDR3 DNA is TGTGCCAGCAGTTCAAATCCGGGACAGGGTATTAACACCGGGGAGCTGTTTTTT. The variable domain in full, completed from reference TRBV28 and TRBJ2-2, reads DVKVTQSSRYLVKRTGEKVFLECVQDMDHENMFWYRQDPGLGLRLIYFSYDVKMKEKGDIPEGYSVSREKKERFSLILESASTNQTSMYLCASSSNPGQGINTGELFFGEGSRLTVL.

The V call is TRBV10-2, the J call TRBJ1-2; D possibly corresponds to TRBD1 (5 bases). V gave up 5 bases and J gave up 5 bases, with 18 bases separating them. Germline assignment: CDR1 WSHSY and CDR2 SAAADI. The CDR3 spans 15 residues. DNA of the CDR3: TGCGCCAGCAGTTCCGATTCAACGGGGGGTTATGGCTACACCTTC. As protein: CASSSDSTGGYGYTF.

The chain joins TRBV28 to TRBJ1-2; 9 bases are a match to TRBD1. The length of the CDR3 is 17 residues. With V trimmed by 5 bases and J by 2 bases, 12 bases remained unmatched. Germline assignment: CDR1 MDHEN and CDR2 SYDVKM. The CDR3 sequence is CASSPPGQGAVNYGYTF. The CDR3 nucleotides are TGTGCCAGCAGTCCCCCGGGACAGGGTGCCGTGAACTATGGCTACACCTTC.

J is TRBJ1-2 and V is TRBV30; D gene unclear. The CDR3 covers 12 residues. Germline loops: CDR1 GTSNPN, CDR2 SVGIG (reference sequence). The V end lost 3 bases, the J end lost 1 base, and 6 bases lay between the germline ends. The DNA of the CDR3 is TGTGCCTGGAGAGCCCATAACTATGGCTACACCTTC. Protein sequence: CAWRAHNYGYTF.

The J gene is TRBJ2-1, the V gene TRBV6-1; TRBD1 matches 7 bases. CDR1 MNHNS and CDR2 SASEGT come from the germline V gene. The CDR3 runs 15 residues. Unmatched junction bases numbered 4, after V lost 1 base and J lost 4 bases. CDR3 sequence (DNA): TGTGCCAGCAGTGAAGGGGGGACAGATTACAATGAGCAGTTCTTC. Its protein product is CASSEGGTDYNEQFF.

This rearrangement joins TRBV5-6 to TRBJ1-1, with TRBD1 matching 7 bases. Germline lookup yields CDR1 SGHDT and CDR2 YYEEEE. The CDR3 contains 15 residues. The V and J ends lost 5 bases and 0 bases, in that order; junction bases with no gene match: 7. The chain's CDR3 is CASRDGQDMNTEAFF. CDR3 coding DNA: TGTGCCAGCAGGGACGGACAGGATATGAACACTGAAGCTTTCTTT.

The gene calls are TRBV14 and TRBJ1-1; D is ambiguous. V was cut by 0 bases and J by 9 bases, with 8 bases left in between. Per germline, CDR1 SGHDN and CDR2 FVKESK. The CDR3 consists of 12 residues. The DNA of the CDR3 is TGTGCCAGCAGCCAAGATCGCGTTAAAGCTTTCTTT. Residues: CASSQDRVKAFF.

This clone was counted only a few times. Compared with germline, one end of the junction differs, possibly owing to a read error. This chain connects TRBV4-3 to TRBJ2-1; 8 nucleotides agree with TRBD1. Germline-derived CDR1 and CDR2 are LGHNA and YSLEER. The CDR3 is 14 amino acids. The CDR3 protein is CASSQDGQGAITIF. As DNA, the CDR3 is TGCGCCAGCAGCCAAGACGGTCAGGGGGCAATAACTATCTTC.

The chain is built from TRBV19 and TRBJ2-1; TRBD1 matches at 8 bases. Germline CDR1 LNHDA, CDR2 SQIVND (reference sequence). V shed 7 bases, J shed 4 bases, and the junction held 12 bases outside the gene matches. The CDR3 is 16 residues long. CDR3: CASTSRTGTVYNEQFF. As DNA, the CDR3 is TGTGCCAGTACCTCTAGGACAGGGACTGTTTACAATGAGCAGTTCTTC. Full variable domain (remainder filled in from reference TRBV19 and TRBJ2-1): DGGITQSPKYLFRKEGQNVTLSCEQNLNHDAMYWYRQDPGQGLRLIYYSQIVNDFQKGDIAEGYSVSREKKESFPLTVTSAQKNPTAFYLCASTSRTGTVYNEQFFGPGTRLTVL.

This rearrangement joins TRBV5-6 to TRBJ2-5; possible D gene TRBD2, 6 bases. Germline CDR1 SGHDT, CDR2 YYEEEE. V lost 2 bases to trimming and J lost 5 bases, with 10 bases between them. This CDR3 is built from 13 residues. The CDR3 loop reads CASSLAAGETQYF. The CDR3 DNA reads as TGTGCCAGCAGCTTAGCGGCGGGGGAGACCCAGTACTTC.

The genes are TRBV14 and TRBJ1-1, with D unresolved. This CDR3 has 18 residues. Germline CDR1 reads SGHDN; CDR2 reads FVKESK. V was clipped by 4 bases and J by 3 bases, with 24 bases between them. The CDR3 sequence is CASSPLAFETSLYTEAFF. The DNA for the CDR3 is TGTGCCAGCAGCCCCCTTGCATTTGAAACCAGTTTATACACTGAAGCTTTCTTT.

The rearrangement joins TRBV2 to TRBJ1-3; D remains unclear. V was clipped by 2 bases and J by 1 base, with 12 bases between them. The CDR3 loop spans 16 amino acids. Germline values: CDR1 SNHLY, CDR2 FYNNEI. As DNA, the CDR3 is TGTGCCAGCAGTGAAAATACGGGGAATTCTGGAAACACCATATATTTT. Protein: CASSENTGNSGNTIYF.

This clone was picked up a small number of times. The V gene is TRBV18, the J gene TRBJ1-5, with 7 nucleotides matching TRBD1. The CDR3 has 15 amino acids. J was trimmed by 9 bases and V by 0 bases; bases with no gene match: 8. CDR1 and CDR2 from the germline V gene are KGHSH and LQKENI. The CDR3 sequence: CASSPPSQGRRPQHF. The CDR3 DNA reads as TGTGCCAGCTCACCACCTTCACAGGGGAGGCGGCCCCAGCATTTT. The full variable domain, with the rest looked up from reference TRBV18 and TRBJ1-5, is NAGVMQNPRHLVRRRGQEARLRCSPMKGHSHVYWYRQLPEEGLKFMVYLQKENIIDESGMPKERFSAEFPKEGPSILRIQQVVRGDSAAYFCASSPPSQGRRPQHFGDGTRLSIL.

V and J are TRBV12-5 and TRBJ2-1; TRBD1 matches at 11 bases. The CDR3 runs 16 residues. Germline V CDR1 and CDR2: LGHNT, FRNRAP. J was trimmed by 7 bases and V by 0 bases; bases with no gene match: 5. The CDR3 loop is CASGLVLGQGANEQFF. The CDR3 DNA is TGTGCTAGTGGTTTGGTACTCGGACAGGGGGCTAATGAGCAGTTCTTC. Looking up the rest from reference TRBV12-5 and TRBJ2-1 gives the full variable domain: DARVTQTPRHKVTEMGQEVTMRCQPILGHNTVFWYRQTMMQGLELLAYFRNRAPLDDSGMPKDRFSAEMPDATLATLKIQPSEPRDSAVYFCASGLVLGQGANEQFFGPGTRLTVL.

V is TRBV5-1 and J is TRBJ2-3; D possibly corresponds to TRBD2 (5 bases). Trimming cost V 1 base and J 4 bases, with 10 bases left between them. Per germline, CDR1 SGHRS and CDR2 YFSETQ. The CDR3 contains 14 residues. The chain's CDR3 is CASSLIGEADTQYF. The CDR3 DNA follows: TGCGCCAGCAGCTTGATCGGGGAAGCAGATACGCAGTATTTT.

The CDR3 reads CASSHVISKSGGAYNEQFF. In DNA, the CDR3 is TGTGCCAGCAGCCATGTAATAAGTAAGTCTGGAGGGGCTTACAATGAGCAGTTCTTC. The chain links TRBV5-4 to TRBJ2-1; possible D gene TRBD2, 6 bases. This CDR3 spans 19 amino acids. Germline loops: CDR1 SGHNT, CDR2 YYREEE (reference sequence). The V gene lost 4 bases and the J gene lost 4 bases, with 27 bases spanning the gap. Variable domain in full (rest from reference TRBV5-4 and TRBJ2-1): ETGVTQSPTHLIKTRGQQVTLRCSSQSGHNTVSWYQQALGQGPQFIFQYYREEENGRGNFPPRFSGLQFPNYSSELNVNALELDDSALYLCASSHVISKSGGAYNEQFFGPGTRLTVL.

The V call is TRBV6-1, the J call TRBJ1-1; 7 nucleotides line up with TRBD1. Germline CDR1 MNHNS, CDR2 SASEGT. The J segment lost 1 base and the V segment lost 7 bases, leaving 9 bases of the junction unmatched. The CDR3 contains 15 residues. CDR3 in amino acids: CASTYGTDPNTEAFF. DNA of the CDR3: TGTGCCAGCACCTATGGGACAGACCCGAACACTGAAGCTTTCTTT.

This chain links TRBV5-6 with TRBJ1-5, with TRBD1 as a possible D gene (6 bases). The CDR3 consists of 16 residues. Per the germline V gene, CDR1 is SGHDT and CDR2 is YYEEEE. V shed 0 bases and J shed 6 bases, with 16 bases lying between them. CDR3 protein: CASSLEGTIPRQPQHF. CDR3 DNA sequence: TGTGCCAGCAGCTTGGAGGGGACAATCCCCCGTCAGCCCCAGCATTTT.